These 30 T cell receptor beta chains came from one sample sequenced in a study of blood T cell repertoires in COVID-19. The protocol was immunoSEQ multiplex PCR, while the TCRdb copy is restricted to in-frame clones and leaves out a portion. Of around 110,000 clones listed, 82% are singletons. The sequenced sample consisted of peripheral blood. The receptors were sampled from a man in his 70s with acute or convalescent COVID-19.

The rearrangement uses TRBV9 and TRBJ1-1; D may be TRBD1 (5 bases). Germline loops: CDR1 SGDLS, CDR2 YYNGEE. V lost 1 base and J lost 7, with 17 bases in between. The length of the CDR3 is 15 residues. The CDR3: CASSVLSAGGREAFF. For the CDR3, the DNA is TGTGCCAGCAGCGTACTATCTGCGGGGGGACGTGAAGCTTTCTTT.

The chain uses TRBV7-3 and TRBJ2-3; D gene unclear. Trimming took 1 base from V and 4 from J, leaving 9 bases between them. This CDR3 has 14 residues. Per germline, CDR1 SGHTA and CDR2 FQGTGA. CDR3 in DNA: TGTGCCAGCAGCTTAAATGGCGGTCCAGATACGCAGTATTTT. Protein sequence: CASSLNGGPDTQYF.

V gene TRBV7-9 combines with J gene TRBJ1-2; D is unresolved. The germline CDR1 and CDR2 sequences are SEHNR and FQNEAQ (reference sequence). CDR3 length: 13 amino acids. Trimming cost V 0 bases and J 7 bases, with 9 bases left between them. CDR3 sequence reads: CASSLAYSVGYTF. The CDR3 DNA follows: TGTGCCAGCAGCTTAGCGTACAGTGTTGGCTACACCTTC. The complete variable domain, with remaining parts taken from reference TRBV7-9 and TRBJ1-2, reads DTGVSQNPRHKITKRGQNVTFRCDPISEHNRLYWYRQTLGQGPEFLTYFQNEAQLEKSRLLSDRFSAERPKGSFSTLEIQRTEQGDSAMYLCASSLAYSVGYTFGSGTRLTVV.

V gene TRBV2 combines with J gene TRBJ2-5; D call uncertain. Germline V lookup: CDR1 SNHLY, CDR2 FYNNEI. The CDR3 covers 14 residues. The V gene lost 6 bases and the J gene lost 1 base, with 12 bases spanning the gap. The CDR3 DNA sequence: TGTGCCAGCAGGGTGACACCACTCCAAGAGACCCAGTACTTC. Translation: CASRVTPLQETQYF.

The J gene is TRBJ1-2, the V gene TRBV19; 8 bases are a match to TRBD1. V gave up 7 bases and J gave up 7 bases; unmatched junction bases: 14. This CDR3 has 15 amino acids. Germline loops: CDR1 LNHDA, CDR2 SQIVND (reference sequence). The CDR3 bases are TGTGCCAGTACGGGACAGGCCTTACAACCGGGTGGCTACACCTTC. Its translation is CASTGQALQPGGYTF.

This chain links TRBV11-2 with TRBJ2-5, with D perhaps matching TRBD1 (6 bases). This CDR3 contains 15 residues. CDR1 is SGHAT, CDR2 FQNNGV, per germline. V gave up 7 bases and J gave up 5 bases, with 20 bases separating them. The CDR3 protein is CASTENRARGETQYF. CDR3 nucleotide sequence: TGTGCCAGCACGGAGAACAGGGCGAGGGGTGAGACCCAGTACTTC.

This chain links TRBV19 with TRBJ1-6; a possible D gene is TRBD1 (5 bases). V shed 3 bases and J shed 6 bases, with 9 bases lying between them. This CDR3 is 14 amino acids long. Germline V CDR1 and CDR2: LNHDA, SQIVND (reference sequence). Here the CDR3 reads CASSIQGGNSPLHF. In nucleotides, the CDR3 is TGTGCCAGTAGTATTCAGGGAGGTAATTCACCCCTCCACTTT. Drawing the rest from reference TRBV19 and TRBJ1-6, the complete variable domain is DGGITQSPKYLFRKEGQNVTLSCEQNLNHDAMYWYRQDPGQGLRLIYYSQIVNDFQKGDIAEGYSVSREKKESFPLTVTSAQKNPTAFYLCASSIQGGNSPLHFGNGTRLTVT.

The chain combines TRBV12-5 with TRBJ2-1; TRBD2 is a possible D gene (5 bases). CDR1 and CDR2 (germline): LGHNT, FRNRAP. The CDR3 has 20 amino acids. Trimming stripped 2 bases from V and 0 bases from J, with 23 bases between. In DNA form, the CDR3 reads TGTGCTAGTGGTTTGTTCCGGAGGACCGACATTTCAAGCTCCTACAATGAGCAGTTCTTC. Its translation is CASGLFRRTDISSSYNEQFF.

The chain is built from TRBV6-5 and TRBJ1-1, with D unclear. Germline lookup yields CDR1 MNHEY and CDR2 SVGAGI. V dropped 4 bases and J dropped 3 bases, with 12 bases sitting between them. The CDR3 has 14 amino acids. CDR3 in amino acids: CASSSGNLYTEAFF. The CDR3 coding sequence is TGTGCCAGCAGTTCCGGGAACCTATACACTGAAGCTTTCTTT.

V is TRBV29-1 and J is TRBJ2-2; 7 bases are shared with TRBD1. The germline gives CDR1 SQVTM, CDR2 ANQGSEA. There are 14 residues in the CDR3. The CDR3 DNA sequence: TGCAGTGTCGAAAAGACAGGGCTCACCGGGGAGCTGTTTTTT. This gives the protein CSVEKTGLTGELFF.

Concerning this clone: Its ends do not fully match the called genes, so a read error is possible. This chain links TRBV7-9 with TRBJ1-2, with D possibly being TRBD1 (6 bases). Germline V CDR1 and CDR2: SEHNR, FQNEAQ (reference sequence). The CDR3 has 12 amino acids. The CDR3 loop is CASSLVNRDNSF. Written as DNA, the CDR3 is TGTGCCAGCAGCTTAGTGAACCGGGACAACTCCTTC. The variable domain in full, completed from reference TRBV7-9 and TRBJ1-2, reads DTGVSQNPRHKITKRGQNVTFRCDPISEHNRLYWYRQTLGQGPEFLTYFQNEAQLEKSRLLSDRFSAERPKGSFSTLEIQRTEQGDSAMYLCASSLVNRDNSFGSGTRLTVV.

CDR3 bases: TGTGCCAGCCAACGGCGGAGAGAGACCCAGTACTTC. As protein: CASQRRRETQYF. This chain joins TRBV2 and TRBJ2-5, with D hard to call. Deletions cut 8 bases from V and 4 bases from J, with 11 bases between. Germline assignment: CDR1 SNHLY and CDR2 FYNNEI. The CDR3 has 12 amino acids.

The V gene is TRBV6-5, the J gene TRBJ1-6; D may be TRBD1 (6 bases). The CDR3 runs 14 residues. V was shortened by 6 bases and J by 7 bases, with 13 bases between the two germline ends. Per germline, CDR1 MNHEY and CDR2 SVGAGI. This CDR3 is CASSSDRHNSPLHF. The CDR3 DNA follows: TGTGCCAGCAGCTCCGACAGGCACAATTCACCCCTCCACTTT.

This rearrangement joins TRBV4-2 to TRBJ1-3; D is ambiguous. Trimming removed 4 bases at V and 2 bases at J, with 12 bases between. Germline-derived CDR1 and CDR2 are LGHNA and YNFKEQ. The CDR3 runs 15 residues. The CDR3: CASSRIAETGNTIYF. CDR3 DNA: TGTGCCAGCAGCCGAATCGCGGAAACTGGAAACACCATATATTTT.

CDR3 coding DNA: TGTGCCAGCAGTTTGGTCAGGGCAATGAACACTGAAGCTTTCTTT. It specifies CASSLVRAMNTEAFF. The J gene is TRBJ1-1, the V gene TRBV27; D may be TRBD1 (5 bases). With 3 bases removed from V and 0 bases from J, the gap between germline ends came to 11 bases. CDR3 length equals 15 residues. Germline V CDR1 and CDR2: MNHEY, SMNVEV (reference sequence).

This clone was counted between two and nine times. This chain links TRBV10-3 with TRBJ1-5, with D hard to call. This CDR3 has 15 residues. The V gene lost 0 bases and the J gene lost 3 bases, with 9 bases spanning the gap. The germline CDR1 and CDR2 sequences are ENHRY and SYGVKD. CDR3 region: CAISESTNSNQPQHF. The CDR3 DNA follows: TGTGCCATCAGTGAGTCGACAAATTCCAATCAGCCCCAGCATTTT.

This clone was seen just once. The rearrangement uses TRBV7-8 and TRBJ1-3; D remains ambiguous. The germline V and J ends were trimmed by 5 bases and 0 bases, with 11 bases remaining between them. CDR1 and CDR2 (germline): SGHVS, FQNEAQ. The CDR3 has 15 amino acids. The CDR3 DNA is TGTGCCAGCAGCCCCCAGTCTTTCTCTGGAAACACCATATATTTT. Amino acid sequence: CASSPQSFSGNTIYF.

Notes on this clone: The junction departs from germline at one end; a sequencing error may be responsible. This specimen includes other DNA sequences encoding the same CDR3. The chain couples TRBV5-1 to TRBJ2-2, with 14 positions matching TRBD2. The CDR3 loop spans 15 amino acids. Per the germline V gene, CDR1 is SGHRS and CDR2 is YFSETQ. CDR3 bases: TGCGCCAGTCGACTAGCGGGGGGGAACACCGGGGAGTTGTTTTTT. The encoded protein is CASRLAGGNTGELFF. Supplemented by reference TRBV5-1 and TRBJ2-2, the full variable domain reads KAGVTQTPRYLIKTRGQQVTLSCSPISGHRSVSWYQQTPGQGLQFLFEYFSETQRNKGNFPGRFSGRQFSNSRSEMNVSTLELGDSALYLCASRLAGGNTGELFFGEGSRLTVL.

The chain is built from TRBV18 and TRBJ2-6; D is unclear. Trimming removed 3 bases from V and 0 bases from J, with 6 bases in between. The CDR3 contains 15 residues. Germline lookup yields CDR1 KGHSH and CDR2 LQKENI. The CDR3 sequence is CASSPQASGANVLTF. In DNA, the CDR3 is TGTGCCAGCTCACCTCAGGCCTCTGGGGCCAACGTCCTGACTTTC.

This clone has a single count. The CDR3 region is CASSVADTQYF. The DNA of the CDR3 is TGTGCCAGCAGTGTCGCAGATACGCAGTATTTT. The rearrangement uses TRBV2 and TRBJ2-3, with D unclear. The V end lost 4 bases, the J end lost 4 bases, and 3 bases lay between the germline ends. Germline V CDR1 and CDR2: SNHLY, FYNNEI. The CDR3 extends over 11 amino acids.

The chain combines TRBV6-5 with TRBJ1-2; D is unresolved. The CDR3 sequence is 13 residues long. Germline values: CDR1 MNHEY, CDR2 SVGAGI. V dropped 6 bases and J dropped 2 bases, with 10 bases sitting between them. The CDR3 sequence: CASSLLLNYGYTF. The CDR3 DNA reads TGTGCCAGCAGCCTACTTCTGAACTATGGCTACACCTTC.

The chain carries TRBV5-1 and TRBJ2-1, with 8 bases fitting TRBD1. J lost 7 bases, V lost 4 bases, and 7 bases had no gene match. CDR3 length: 14 amino acids. CDR1 is SGHRS and CDR2 is YFSETQ in the germline V gene. CDR3 sequence: CASSHRDRPNEQFF. DNA of the CDR3: TGCGCCAGCAGCCACCGGGACAGGCCTAATGAGCAGTTCTTC. Drawing the rest from reference TRBV5-1 and TRBJ2-1, the complete variable domain is KAGVTQTPRYLIKTRGQQVTLSCSPISGHRSVSWYQQTPGQGLQFLFEYFSETQRNKGNFPGRFSGRQFSNSRSEMNVSTLELGDSALYLCASSHRDRPNEQFFGPGTRLTVL.

The chain couples TRBV10-2 to TRBJ1-6, with 10 nucleotides matching TRBD1. The CDR3 contains 15 residues. Per the germline V gene, CDR1 is WSHSY and CDR2 is SAAADI. After removal of 6 bases from V and 10 bases from J, the junction contained 9 bases not matched to a gene. The DNA for the CDR3 is TGCGCCAGCAGGGGGGCCGGGACAGGGGACTCACCCCTCCACTTT. As protein: CASRGAGTGDSPLHF.

As regards this clone: Other DNA sequences of this sample code for an identical CDR3. Here the CDR3 reads CASSVSVNTEAFF. CDR3 sequence (DNA): TGTGCCAGCAGCGTTTCCGTTAACACTGAAGCTTTCTTT. This rearrangement joins TRBV9 to TRBJ1-1; D unclear. The V gene lost 2 bases and the J gene lost 2 bases, with 7 bases spanning the gap. The germline CDR1 and CDR2 sequences are SGDLS and YYNGEE. The CDR3 has 13 residues.

This chain connects TRBV24-1 to TRBJ2-7; 7 bases map to TRBD1. This CDR3 has 17 residues. Looked up from germline, CDR1 is KGHDR and CDR2 is SFDVKD. V shed 2 bases, J shed 6 bases, and the junction held 15 bases outside the gene matches. In DNA form, the CDR3 reads TGTGCCACCAGTGATTACCCGACAGGGATACGACCGGCCGAGCAGTACTTC. As protein: CATSDYPTGIRPAEQYF.

This chain links TRBV14 with TRBJ1-1; no clear D gene. Germline assignment: CDR1 SGHDN and CDR2 FVKESK. V lost 0 bases and J lost 4, with 18 bases in between. CDR3 length equals 17 residues. CDR3 DNA sequence: TGTGCCAGCAGCCAAGAGCAGATCAGAGGCGGGATCACTGAAGCTTTCTTT. Encoded protein: CASSQEQIRGGITEAFF.

The rearrangement links TRBV19 to TRBJ1-4; TRBD1 matches 7 bases. Trimming removed 11 bases from V and 7 bases from J; junction bases left unmatched: 10. In germline, CDR1 is LNHDA, CDR2 SQIVND (reference sequence). The CDR3 is 13 amino acids. CDR3 bases: TGTGCCTCCAAGGCAGGGGGTAGTGAAAAACTGTTTTTT. Translating gives CASKAGGSEKLFF.

The chain couples TRBV6-6 to TRBJ2-7; D perhaps matches TRBD2 (6 bases). Germline lookup yields CDR1 MNHNY and CDR2 SVGAGI (reference sequence). The CDR3 is 15 residues long. Trimming shortened V by 0 bases and J by 5 bases, and 14 bases separated the two germline ends. The DNA of the CDR3 is TGTGCCAGCAGTTACTCGGTAAGGACTATTGACGAGCAGTACTTC. Amino acids: CASSYSVRTIDEQYF.

The V call is TRBV28, the J call TRBJ1-2, with D tentatively TRBD1 (5 bases). The V gene's germline CDR1 is MDHEN and CDR2 SYDVKM. This CDR3 is 17 amino acids long. V was pared by 2 bases and J by 4 bases, with 20 bases between. CDR3 DNA sequence: TGTGCCAGCAGTTTACGAGGTACAGGAAGGGATAGCTATGGCTACACCTTC. Its protein product is CASSLRGTGRDSYGYTF.

This chain uses TRBV7-2 with TRBJ1-5, with 8 bases that match TRBD1. The V segment lost 5 bases and the J segment 9 bases; nucleotides outside the gene matches: 9. Germline CDR1 SGHTA, CDR2 FQGNSA. CDR3 length equals 14 residues. The DNA of the CDR3 is TGTGCCAGCAGCCAGCAGACCGGGACAGGGCCCCAGCATTTT. The encoded protein is CASSQQTGTGPQHF. The entire variable domain, with the rest obtained from reference TRBV7-2 and TRBJ1-5, is as follows: GAGVSQSPSNKVTEKGKDVELRCDPISGHTALYWYRQSLGQGLEFLIYFQGNSAPDKSGLPSDRFSAERTGGSVSTLTIQRTQQEDSAVYLCASSQQTGTGPQHFGDGTRLSIL.